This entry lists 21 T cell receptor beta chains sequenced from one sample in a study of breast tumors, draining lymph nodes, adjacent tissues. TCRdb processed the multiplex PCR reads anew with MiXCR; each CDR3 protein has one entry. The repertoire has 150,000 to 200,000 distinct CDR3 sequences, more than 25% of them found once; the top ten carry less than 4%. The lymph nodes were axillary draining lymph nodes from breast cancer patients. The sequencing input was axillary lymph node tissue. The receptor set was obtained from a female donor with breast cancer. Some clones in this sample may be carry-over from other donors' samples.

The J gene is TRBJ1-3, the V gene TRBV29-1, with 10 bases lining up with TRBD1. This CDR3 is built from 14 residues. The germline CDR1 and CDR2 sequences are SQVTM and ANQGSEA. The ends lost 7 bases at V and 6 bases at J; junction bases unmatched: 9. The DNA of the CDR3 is TGCAGCGCCAGGGACAGGGGAGTAGAAAACACCATATATTTT. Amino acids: CSARDRGVENTIYF.

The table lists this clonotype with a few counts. In DNA, the CDR3 is TGTGCCAGCAGTCACCAGACAGGAAGAAACACTGAAGCTTTCTTT. Encoded protein: CASSHQTGRNTEAFF. The chain joins TRBV12-3 or TRBV12-4 to TRBJ1-1; possibly TRBD1 for D (6 bases). The length of the CDR3 is 15 residues. The V end lost 5 bases, the J end lost 2 bases, and 15 bases lay between the germline ends.

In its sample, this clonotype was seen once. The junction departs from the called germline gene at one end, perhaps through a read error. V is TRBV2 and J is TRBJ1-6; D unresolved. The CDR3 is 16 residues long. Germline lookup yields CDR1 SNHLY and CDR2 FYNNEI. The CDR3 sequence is CASSEGSSSYNSPLHF. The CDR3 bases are TGTGCCAGCAGCGAAGGCTCTAGCTCCTACAACTCACCCCTCCACTTT.

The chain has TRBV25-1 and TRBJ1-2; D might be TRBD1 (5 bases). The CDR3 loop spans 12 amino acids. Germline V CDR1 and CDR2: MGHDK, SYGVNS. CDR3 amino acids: CAAEIRPGGYTF. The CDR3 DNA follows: TGTGCAGCAGAGATCCGTCCAGGGGGCTACACCTTC.

The CDR3 coding sequence is TGTGCCAGCAGAGTTGGAGGGGGAGACGAGCAGTACTTC. This translates into CASRVGGGDEQYF. The chain has TRBV2 and TRBJ2-7; perhaps D is TRBD1 or TRBD2 (6 bases each). The CDR3 contains 13 residues. Deletions cut 6 bases from V and 5 bases from J, with 14 bases between. Germline V lookup: CDR1 SNHLY, CDR2 FYNNEI.

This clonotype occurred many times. Here the CDR3 reads CSARILIRTQYF. The DNA for the CDR3 is TGCAGTGCTAGAATCCTAATACGCACCCAGTACTTC. V and J are TRBV20-1 and TRBJ2-5, with D unclear. Between the trimmed V and J ends, which lost 2 bases and 8 bases, there was a span of 12 bases. The CDR3 totals 12 residues. The germline V gene encodes CDR1 DFQATT and CDR2 SNEGSKA (reference sequence).

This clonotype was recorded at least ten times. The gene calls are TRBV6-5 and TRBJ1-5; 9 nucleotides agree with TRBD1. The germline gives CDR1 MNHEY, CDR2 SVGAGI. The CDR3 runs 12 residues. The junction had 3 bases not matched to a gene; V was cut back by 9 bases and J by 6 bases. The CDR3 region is CASGDRVQPQHF. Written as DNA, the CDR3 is TGTGCCAGTGGGGACAGGGTTCAGCCCCAGCATTTT.

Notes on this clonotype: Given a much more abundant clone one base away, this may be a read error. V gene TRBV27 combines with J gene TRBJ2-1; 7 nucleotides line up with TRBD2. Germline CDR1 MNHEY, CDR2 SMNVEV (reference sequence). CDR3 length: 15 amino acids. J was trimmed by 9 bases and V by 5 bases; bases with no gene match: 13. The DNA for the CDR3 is TGTGCCAGCAGTCCCGTTGGGGAGGGAGTTCCTGAGCAGTTCTTC. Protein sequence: CASSPVGEGVPEQFF.

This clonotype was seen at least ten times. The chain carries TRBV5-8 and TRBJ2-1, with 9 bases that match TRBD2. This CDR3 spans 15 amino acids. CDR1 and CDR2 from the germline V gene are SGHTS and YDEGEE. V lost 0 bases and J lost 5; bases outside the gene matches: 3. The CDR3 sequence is CASSLGLAVNNEQFF. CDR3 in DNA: TGTGCCAGCAGCTTGGGACTAGCGGTAAACAATGAGCAGTTCTTC.

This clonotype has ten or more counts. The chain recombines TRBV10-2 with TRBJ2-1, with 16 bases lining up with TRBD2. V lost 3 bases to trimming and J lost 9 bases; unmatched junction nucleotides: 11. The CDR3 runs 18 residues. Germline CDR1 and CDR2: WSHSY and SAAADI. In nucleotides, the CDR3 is TGCGCCAGCAGTGATGTCGTGGGGACTAGCGGGAGGGCTCGTGAGCAGTTCTTC. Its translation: CASSDVVGTSGRAREQFF.

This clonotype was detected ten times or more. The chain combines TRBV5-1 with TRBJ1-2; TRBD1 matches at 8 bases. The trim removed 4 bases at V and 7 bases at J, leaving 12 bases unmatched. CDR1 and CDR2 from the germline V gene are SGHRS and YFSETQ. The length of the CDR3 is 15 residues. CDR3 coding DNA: TGCGCCAGCAGCCCGAATACAGGGACAGGTCTTGGCTACACCTTC. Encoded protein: CASSPNTGTGLGYTF.

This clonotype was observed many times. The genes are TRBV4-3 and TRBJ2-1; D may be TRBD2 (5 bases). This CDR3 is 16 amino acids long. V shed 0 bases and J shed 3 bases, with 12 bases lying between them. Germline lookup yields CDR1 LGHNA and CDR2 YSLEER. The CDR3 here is CASSQDFASLYNEQFF. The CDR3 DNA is TGCGCCAGCAGCCAAGATTTCGCTAGCCTCTACAATGAGCAGTTCTTC.

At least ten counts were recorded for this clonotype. DNA for the CDR3: TGTGCCAGCAGCTTGGGGCAGGGCTATCAGCCCCAGCATTTT. Translated: CASSLGQGYQPQHF. The V and J genes are TRBV5-6 and TRBJ1-5, with TRBD1 as a possible D gene (5 bases). The V and J ends lost 0 bases and 5 bases respectively, with 9 bases between them. Germline lookup yields CDR1 SGHDT and CDR2 YYEEEE. The CDR3 covers 14 residues.

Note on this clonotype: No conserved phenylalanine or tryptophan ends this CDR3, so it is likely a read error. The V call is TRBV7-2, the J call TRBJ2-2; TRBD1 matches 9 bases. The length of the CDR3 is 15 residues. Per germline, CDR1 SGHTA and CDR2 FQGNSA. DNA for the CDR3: TGTGCCGGCAGTCAACAGGGGGCGAGAACCGGGGAGCTGTTTCTT. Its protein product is CAGSQQGARTGELFL.

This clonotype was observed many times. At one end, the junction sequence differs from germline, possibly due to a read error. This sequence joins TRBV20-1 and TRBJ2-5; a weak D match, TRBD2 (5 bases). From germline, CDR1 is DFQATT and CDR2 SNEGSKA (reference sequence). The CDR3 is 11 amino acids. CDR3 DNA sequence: TGCAGTGCTAGAGAGGGAGAGACCCAGTCCTTC. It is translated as CSAREGETQSF.

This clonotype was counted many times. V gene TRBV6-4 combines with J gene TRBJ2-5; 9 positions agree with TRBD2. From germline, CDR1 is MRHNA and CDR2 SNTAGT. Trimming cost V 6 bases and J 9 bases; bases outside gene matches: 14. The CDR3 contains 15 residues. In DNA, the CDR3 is TGTGCCAGCAGCTCCGCGGCGGGAGGGCCTACGCCCCAGTACTTC. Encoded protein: CASSSAAGGPTPQYF.

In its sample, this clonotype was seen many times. The CDR3 nucleotides read TGTGCCAGCAGCCACCAGTTGGGGGCTAGCACAGATACGCAGTATTTT. Its translation: CASSHQLGASTDTQYF. The J gene is TRBJ2-3, the V gene TRBV7-6; TRBD1 is a possible D gene (6 bases). Per the germline V gene, CDR1 is SGHVS and CDR2 is FNYEAQ. The germline V and J ends were trimmed by 5 bases and 0 bases, with 15 bases remaining between them. There are 16 residues in the CDR3.

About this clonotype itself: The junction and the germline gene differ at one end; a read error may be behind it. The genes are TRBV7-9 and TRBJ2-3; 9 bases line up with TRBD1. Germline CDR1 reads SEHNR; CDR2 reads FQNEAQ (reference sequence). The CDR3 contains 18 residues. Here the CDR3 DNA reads TGCGCCAGCAGCCGAGACACAGGGGGCACGCCAGTACTCTATACGCAGTATTTT. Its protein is CASSRDTGGTPVLYTQYF.

CDR3 nucleotides: TGTGCCATCAGCGACCCCGGGCGCTCTGGGGCCAACGTCCTGACTTTC. As protein: CAISDPGRSGANVLTF. This chain connects TRBV10-3 to TRBJ2-6; D uncertain. The CDR3 runs 16 residues. Trimming removed 6 bases at V and 0 bases at J, with 12 bases between. Germline V gives CDR1 ENHRY, CDR2 SYGVKD.

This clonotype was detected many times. The CDR3 is CASSYRDSSLDSTQYF. The CDR3, as DNA: TGTGCCAGCAGCTATCGAGACAGTTCCCTTGATAGTACGCAGTATTTT. This chain links TRBV7-9 with TRBJ2-3, with a weak D call TRBD1 (5 bases). CDR1 is SEHNR, CDR2 FQNEAQ, per germline (reference sequence). The CDR3 is made up of 16 amino acids. The V end was cut by 4 bases, the J end by 8 bases, with 22 bases between.

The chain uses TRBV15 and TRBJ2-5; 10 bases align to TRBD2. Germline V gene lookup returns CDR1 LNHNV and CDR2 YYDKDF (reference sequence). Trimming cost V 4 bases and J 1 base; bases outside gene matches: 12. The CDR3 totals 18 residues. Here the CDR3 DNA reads TGTGCCACCAGCACCATCCCACTCAGACTAGCGGGCCAAGAGACCCAGTACTTC. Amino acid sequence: CATSTIPLRLAGQETQYF. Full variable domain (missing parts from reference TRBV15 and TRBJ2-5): DAMVIQNPRYQVTQFGKPVTLSCSQTLNHNVMYWYQQKSSQAPKLLFHYYDKDFNNEADTPDNFQSRRPNTSFCFLDIRSPGLGDTAMYLCATSTIPLRLAGQETQYFGPGTRLLVL.